The rows below give T cell receptor beta chains drawn from one sample of a study of shared clonotypes between healthy human individuals. The method was immunoSEQ multiplex PCR; TCRdb's version includes in-frame clones alone and lacks a portion of them. The repertoire has about 2.2 million clones, just under 95% of them found once; the top ten carry more than 1.5%. Source material: naive CD8+ T cells from PBMCs. The receptors here all came from a man aged 18 to 30 in good health. Some clones in this sample may be carry-over from other donors' samples. CDR3s include the opening cysteine and the closing phenylalanine or tryptophan. Fields, in order: CDR3 DNA, CDR3 protein, clone size, J gene, V gene, D gene. A D gene is named only where the DNA matches it firmly. The size field is filled for only some rows; it gives once, few, many or a size class.

DNA: TGTGCCAGCAGTTCCCACCGGGACACGGATAACTATGGCTACACCTTC
CDR3: CASSSHRDTDNYGYTF
size: .
J: TRBJ1-2
V: TRBV28
D: .

DNA: TGTGCCAGCAGTTACTTCGGACTAGCGGTCGATGAGCAGTTCTTC
CDR3: CASSYFGLAVDEQFF
size: once
J: TRBJ2-1
V: TRBV6-5
D: TRBD2

DNA: TGCAGCGTTCCGACAGGGGGCCGGTTACATGGCTACACCTTC
CDR3: CSVPTGGRLHGYTF
size: .
J: TRBJ1-2
V: TRBV29-1
D: TRBD1

DNA: TGTGCCAGCAGTCCAGTGGCGGAGACTTACAATGAGCAGTTCTTC
CDR3: CASSPVAETYNEQFF
size: .
J: TRBJ2-1
V: TRBV13
D: .

DNA: TGTGCCAGCAGCTTAGGAATCGTCACAGGGACTGGGGAGCTGTTTTTT
CDR3: CASSLGIVTGTGELFF
size: once
J: TRBJ2-2
V: TRBV7-9
D: .

DNA: TGTGCCAGCAGTGACGGGACAGGTGCCAATCAGCCCCAGCATTTT
CDR3: CASSDGTGANQPQHF
size: .
J: TRBJ1-5
V: TRBV27
D: TRBD1

DNA: TGTGCCAGCAGTTTTCAGGGGCCCTCCTACAATGAGCAGTTCTTC
CDR3: CASSFQGPSYNEQFF
size: .
J: TRBJ2-1
V: TRBV27
D: .

DNA: TGTGCCAGCAGCGCCCCCCCTCCGGGAAACACCATATATTTT
CDR3: CASSAPPPGNTIYF
size: .
J: TRBJ1-3
V: TRBV7-7
D: .

DNA: TGTGCCACCAGGCACTCCGGGACAATGGCCAACGTCCTGACTTTC
CDR3: CATRHSGTMANVLTF
size: .
J: TRBJ2-6
V: TRBV28
D: .

DNA: TGTGCCAGTAGTATAGCCGCACCAAACACTGAAGCTTTCTTT
CDR3: CASSIAAPNTEAFF
size: .
J: TRBJ1-1
V: TRBV19
D: .

DNA: TGTGCCAGCAGCGTAGAGTCAGGGGCCTTTTACCGCGAGCAGTACTTC
CDR3: CASSVESGAFYREQYF
size: .
J: TRBJ2-7
V: TRBV9
D: .

DNA: TGTGCCAGCAGGCAGGGGGGCCACTATGGCTACACCTTC
CDR3: CASRQGGHYGYTF
size: .
J: TRBJ1-2
V: TRBV28
D: TRBD1

DNA: TGTGCCAGTAGTATTATCGCGGGGTTCACCGGGGAGCTGTTTTTT
CDR3: CASSIIAGFTGELFF
size: .
J: TRBJ2-2
V: TRBV19
D: .

DNA: TGTGCCAGCAGCCCCTGGACGACAGGAGCCTACGAGCAGTACTTC
CDR3: CASSPWTTGAYEQYF
size: once
J: TRBJ2-7
V: TRBV4-2
D: .

DNA: TGTGCCAGCAGCTTAGGACTAGCGGGAGCCTACAATGAGCAGTTCTTC
CDR3: CASSLGLAGAYNEQFF
size: .
J: TRBJ2-1
V: TRBV5-4
D: TRBD2

DNA: TGTGCCAGCAGCCGCAATCAGGAGAATAATGAAAAACTGTTTTTT
CDR3: CASSRNQENNEKLFF
size: .
J: TRBJ1-4
V: TRBV28
D: .

DNA: TGTGCCAGCAGCCTAGGGACAGGGGGTAGCACAGATACGCAGTATTTT
CDR3: CASSLGTGGSTDTQYF
size: .
J: TRBJ2-3
V: TRBV5-4
D: TRBD1

DNA: TGCAGCGTTTTGATCAGGGGCTCTGGAAACACCACATATTTT
CDR3: CSVLIRGSGNTTYF
size: .
J: TRBJ1-3
V: TRBV29-1
D: .

DNA: TGTGCCAGCAGCCCTGGGACGGATTCAGAAAAACTGTTTTTT
CDR3: CASSPGTDSEKLFF
size: .
J: TRBJ1-4
V: TRBV11-2
D: .

DNA: TGTGCCATCAGACCGGGACTAGGGGCCTACGAGCAGTACTTC
CDR3: CAIRPGLGAYEQYF
size: .
J: TRBJ2-7
V: TRBV10-3
D: TRBD2

DNA: TGTGCCAGCAGCCATACTGACAGGCTCGGACGGGAGATCCACGAGCAGTACTTC
CDR3: CASSHTDRLGREIHEQYF
size: .
J: TRBJ2-7
V: TRBV27
D: .

DNA: TGCGCCAGCAGTGAGCGGGAGGGCCCTAGAGAGACCCAGTACTTC
CDR3: CASSEREGPRETQYF
size: .
J: TRBJ2-5
V: TRBV10-1
D: TRBD2

DNA: TGCAGTGCTAGATACTTGGGGGAAGCTTTCTTT
CDR3: CSARYLGEAFF
size: .
J: TRBJ1-1
V: TRBV20-1
D: .

DNA: TGCGCCAGCACGGTGGCGGGAACGAACACCGGGGAGCTGTTTTTT
CDR3: CASTVAGTNTGELFF
size: .
J: TRBJ2-2
V: TRBV5-1
D: .

DNA: TGTGCCAGCAGTGCCCACCGACGGCCCGAGCAGTACTTC
CDR3: CASSAHRRPEQYF
size: .
J: TRBJ2-7
V: TRBV6-6
D: .

DNA: TGTGCCAGCAGCCAAGATTTCTACATAAACTCCTACGAGCAGTACTTC
CDR3: CASSQDFYINSYEQYF
size: .
J: TRBJ2-7
V: TRBV14
D: .

DNA: TGCGCCAGCAGCTTGGCCCAGGGCCCCTCCTACGAGCAGTACTTC
CDR3: CASSLAQGPSYEQYF
size: .
J: TRBJ2-7
V: TRBV5-1
D: .

DNA: TGTGCCAGTAGTACCACAGGGGGCGTTGAGACCCAGTACTTC
CDR3: CASSTTGGVETQYF
size: .
J: TRBJ2-5
V: TRBV19
D: TRBD1

DNA: TGTGCCAGCAGCTTAGGGCTAGGGAATCAGCCCCAGCATTTT
CDR3: CASSLGLGNQPQHF
size: .
J: TRBJ1-5
V: TRBV7-9
D: .

DNA: TGTGCCGGCCAGAGGACGGACAAAGAGACCCAGTACTTC
CDR3: CAGQRTDKETQYF
size: .
J: TRBJ2-5
V: TRBV7-9
D: .

DNA: TGTGCCAGCCTACCCCCAGGGGCCGCGGATGGCTACACCTTC
CDR3: CASLPPGAADGYTF
size: .
J: TRBJ1-2
V: TRBV6-6
D: .

DNA: TGTGCCAGCAGCTTAGCGGGAGGCGTTTTCGGGGAGACCCAGTACTTC
CDR3: CASSLAGGVFGETQYF
size: .
J: TRBJ2-5
V: TRBV7-2
D: .

DNA: TGTGCCACCAGGGGACCGACGAGCTCCTACAATGAGCAGTTCTTC
CDR3: CATRGPTSSYNEQFF
size: once
J: TRBJ2-1
V: TRBV15
D: .

DNA: TGTGCCAGCAGCTTAGTCCCTAGCGGGAGATCGCCGGATACGCAGTATTTT
CDR3: CASSLVPSGRSPDTQYF
size: .
J: TRBJ2-3
V: TRBV7-6
D: TRBD2

DNA: TGTGCCAGCAGCCAAGGACAGGGGGCGTTTGAGACCCAGTACTTC
CDR3: CASSQGQGAFETQYF
size: .
J: TRBJ2-5
V: TRBV4-2
D: TRBD1

DNA: TGCAGCGTTGAATGGCGGGGAGGGGGGTTGCAAGAGACCCAGTACTTC
CDR3: CSVEWRGGGLQETQYF
size: .
J: TRBJ2-5
V: TRBV29-1
D: .